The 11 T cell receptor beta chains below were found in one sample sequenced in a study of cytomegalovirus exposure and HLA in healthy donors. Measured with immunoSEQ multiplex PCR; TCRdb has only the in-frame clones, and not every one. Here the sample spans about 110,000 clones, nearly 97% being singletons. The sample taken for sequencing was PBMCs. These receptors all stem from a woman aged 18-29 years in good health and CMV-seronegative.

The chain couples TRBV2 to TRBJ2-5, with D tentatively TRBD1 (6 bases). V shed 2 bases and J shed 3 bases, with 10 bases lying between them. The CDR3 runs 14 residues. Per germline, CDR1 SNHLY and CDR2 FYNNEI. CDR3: CASSEQQGEETQYF. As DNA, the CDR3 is TGTGCCAGCAGTGAACAACAGGGTGAAGAGACCCAGTACTTC.

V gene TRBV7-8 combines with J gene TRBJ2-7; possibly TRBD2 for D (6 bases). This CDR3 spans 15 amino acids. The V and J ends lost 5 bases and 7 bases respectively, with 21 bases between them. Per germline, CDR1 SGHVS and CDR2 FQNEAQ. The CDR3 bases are TGTGCCAGCAGCGACCCCCGGCGGGGCTTTGGGGAGCAGTACTTC. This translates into CASSDPRRGFGEQYF.

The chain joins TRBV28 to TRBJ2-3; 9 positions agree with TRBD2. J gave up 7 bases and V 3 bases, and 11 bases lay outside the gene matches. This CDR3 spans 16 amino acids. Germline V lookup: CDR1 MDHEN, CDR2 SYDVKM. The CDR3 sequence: CASSLMASGEIHTQYF. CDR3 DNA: TGTGCCAGCAGTTTGATGGCTAGCGGGGAGATTCATACGCAGTATTTT.

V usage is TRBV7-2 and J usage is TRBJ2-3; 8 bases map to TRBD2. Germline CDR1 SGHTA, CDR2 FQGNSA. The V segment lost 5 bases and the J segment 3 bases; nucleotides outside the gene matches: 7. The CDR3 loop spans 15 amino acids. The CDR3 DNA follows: TGTGCCAGCAGCGACGGGGGGGCCGGGACAGATACGCAGTATTTT. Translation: CASSDGGAGTDTQYF. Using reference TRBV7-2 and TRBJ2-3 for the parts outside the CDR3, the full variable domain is GAGVSQSPSNKVTEKGKDVELRCDPISGHTALYWYRQSLGQGLEFLIYFQGNSAPDKSGLPSDRFSAERTGGSVSTLTIQRTQQEDSAVYLCASSDGGAGTDTQYFGPGTRLTVL.

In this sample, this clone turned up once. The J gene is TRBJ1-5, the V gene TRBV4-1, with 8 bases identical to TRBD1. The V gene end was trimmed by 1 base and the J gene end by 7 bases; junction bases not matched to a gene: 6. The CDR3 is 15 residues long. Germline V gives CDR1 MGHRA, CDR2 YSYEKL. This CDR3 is CASSQVQGGDQPQHF. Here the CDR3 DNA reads TGCGCCAGCAGCCAAGTACAGGGGGGTGACCAGCCCCAGCATTTT.

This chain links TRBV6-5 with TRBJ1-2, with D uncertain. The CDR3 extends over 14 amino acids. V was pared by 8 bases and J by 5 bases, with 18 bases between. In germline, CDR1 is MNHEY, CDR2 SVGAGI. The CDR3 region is CASRRVDGNYGYTF. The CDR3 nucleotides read TGTGCCAGCCGGAGGGTGGACGGGAATTATGGCTACACCTTC.

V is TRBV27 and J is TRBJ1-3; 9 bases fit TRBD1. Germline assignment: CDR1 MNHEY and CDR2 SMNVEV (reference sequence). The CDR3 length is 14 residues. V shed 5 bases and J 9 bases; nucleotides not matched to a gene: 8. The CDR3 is CASSMDRGSVTIYF. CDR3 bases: TGTGCCAGCAGTATGGACAGGGGCTCGGTCACCATATATTTT.

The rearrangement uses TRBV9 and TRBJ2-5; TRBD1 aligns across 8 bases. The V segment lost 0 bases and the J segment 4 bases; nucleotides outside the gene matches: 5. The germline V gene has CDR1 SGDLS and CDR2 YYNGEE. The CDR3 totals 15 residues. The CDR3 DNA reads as TGTGCCAGCAGCGTAGCGGACAGGGCGGGAGAGACCCAGTACTTC. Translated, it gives CASSVADRAGETQYF.

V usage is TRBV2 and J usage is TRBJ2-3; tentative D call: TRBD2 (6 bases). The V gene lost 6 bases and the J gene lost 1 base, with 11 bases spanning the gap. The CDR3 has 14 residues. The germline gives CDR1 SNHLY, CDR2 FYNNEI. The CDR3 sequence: CASRKAGRTDTQYF. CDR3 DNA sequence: TGTGCCAGCAGGAAGGCGGGGCGCACAGATACGCAGTATTTT.

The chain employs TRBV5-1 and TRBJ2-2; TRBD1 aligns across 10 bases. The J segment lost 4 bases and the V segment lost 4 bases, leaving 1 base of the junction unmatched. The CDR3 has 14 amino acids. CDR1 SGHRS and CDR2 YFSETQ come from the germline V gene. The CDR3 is CASSRDRGTGELFF. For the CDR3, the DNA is TGCGCCAGCAGCCGGGACAGGGGCACCGGGGAGCTGTTTTTT.

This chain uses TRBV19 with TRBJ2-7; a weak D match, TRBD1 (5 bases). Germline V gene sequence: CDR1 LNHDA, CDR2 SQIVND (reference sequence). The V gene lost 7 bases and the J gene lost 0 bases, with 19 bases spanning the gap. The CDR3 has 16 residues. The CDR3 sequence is CASMDTQGIGSYEQYF. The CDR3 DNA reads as TGTGCCAGTATGGACACGCAAGGGATAGGCTCCTACGAGCAGTACTTC.